The 22 T cell receptor beta chains given below trace back to one sample, sequenced in a study of T-cell reconstitution after alpha-beta-depleted transplantation in children (dated by TCRdb to about 2016). Library preparation used PCR. The sequencer listed for this sample is Illumina HiSeq 2500. TCR library preparation used molecular barcoding, with unique molecular identifiers applied to normalize quantification of the TCRbeta repertoire. TCRdb cleaned the public reads at Q25 with fastp, built clones with MiXCR and kept in-frame beta chains. Every distinct CDR3 protein forms one entry, paired with its most common genes and DNA. The sample records some 840,000 distinct CDR3 sequences, roughly 15% of which are singletons. Around 5% of the sample lies in the top ten. The treatment or condition label for this specimen denotes: allogeneic hematopoietic cell transplantation with graft depleted of TCRalphabeta T cells and CD19 B cells.

Material: PBMCs, mostly from graft donor cells, obtained 360 days after TCRalphabeta/CD19-depleted stem cell transplant. The receptor source for this set is a male patient aged 10-17 years who had a stem cell transplant for acute lymphoblastic leukemia, so the T cells may come from the graft donor.

The chain joins TRBV29-1 to TRBJ2-7, with 13 bases aligning to TRBD2. Germline V gene sequence: CDR1 SQVTM, CDR2 ANQGSEA. Trimming removed 4 bases from V and 5 bases from J; junction bases left unmatched: 5. The CDR3 is 14 residues long. DNA for the CDR3: TGCAGCGTTGCACCGGGACTAGCGGGAAACGAGCAGTACTTC. It is translated as CSVAPGLAGNEQYF.

V is TRBV12-3 or TRBV12-4 and J is TRBJ2-1, with TRBD1 as a possible D gene (8 bases). This CDR3 has 13 residues. The V and J ends lost 11 bases and 7 bases respectively, with 18 bases between them. CDR3 in DNA: TGTGCCCCCTGGACAGGGCGGGGGAATGAGCAGTTCTTC. Translated: CAPWTGRGNEQFF.

This clonotype was seen only a few times. The chain employs TRBV9 and TRBJ2-1, with TRBD2 matching 10 bases. The CDR3 has 18 amino acids. V shed 0 bases and J 8 bases; nucleotides not matched to a gene: 14. Germline lookup yields CDR1 SGDLS and CDR2 YYNGEE. This CDR3 is CASSVGLAGEWGFHEQFF. The DNA for the CDR3 is TGTGCCAGCAGCGTAGGCCTAGCGGGAGAGTGGGGCTTTCATGAGCAGTTCTTC.

The chain employs TRBV2 and TRBJ1-2, with a possible D match to TRBD1 (6 bases). This CDR3 comprises 12 residues. The V gene's germline CDR1 is SNHLY and CDR2 FYNNEI. V was shortened by 6 bases and J by 4 bases, with 9 bases between the two germline ends. CDR3 amino acids: CASRDSSYGYTF. DNA of the CDR3: TGTGCCAGCAGGGACAGTAGCTATGGCTACACCTTC. The full variable domain, completed using reference TRBV2 and TRBJ1-2, is EPEVTQTPSHQVTQMGQEVILRCVPISNHLYFYWYRQILGQKVEFLVSFYNNEISEKSEIFDDQFSVERPDGSNFTLKIRSTKLEDSAMYFCASRDSSYGYTFGSGTRLTVV.

This clonotype was detected only a few times. This chain joins TRBV6-1 and TRBJ2-1, with TRBD2 identical over 8 bases. The CDR3 has 15 amino acids. Germline V gene data show CDR1 as MNHNS and CDR2 as SASEGT. Losses at the gene ends were 4 bases for V and 6 bases for J; bases not matched to a gene: 8. CDR3 bases: TGTGCCAGCAGTGGGGGGACTAGAGAATCCAATGAGCAGTTCTTC. This sequence encodes CASSGGTRESNEQFF.

The chain combines TRBV5-6 with TRBJ2-3; a possible D gene is TRBD2 (6 bases). The CDR3 is 15 amino acids. Trimming took 4 bases from V and 5 from J, leaving 17 bases between them. Germline loops: CDR1 SGHDT, CDR2 YYEEEE. The CDR3 protein is CASSPLGRPRDTQYF. The CDR3 nucleotides read TGTGCCAGCAGCCCACTCGGGAGACCCCGAGATACGCAGTATTTT.

This clonotype appeared a few times. J is TRBJ2-1 and V is TRBV3-1; the D gene could be TRBD1 or TRBD2 (5 bases each). The CDR3 has 14 amino acids. Trimming removed 7 bases at V and 2 bases at J, with 12 bases between. CDR1 and CDR2 (germline): LGHDT, YNNKEL (reference sequence). CDR3 residues: CASKPRDAYNEQFF. In nucleotides, the CDR3 is TGTGCCAGCAAACCCCGGGACGCCTACAATGAGCAGTTCTTC.

This clonotype was observed at least ten times. The V gene is TRBV29-1, the J gene TRBJ2-3, with a weak D call TRBD1 (6 bases). Germline CDR1 and CDR2: SQVTM and ANQGSEA. The CDR3 spans 18 residues. V gave up 0 bases and J gave up 1 base, with 20 bases separating them. CDR3 sequence reads: CSVEDPYRARVRTDTQYF. Written as DNA, the CDR3 is TGCAGCGTTGAAGATCCCTACAGGGCGAGGGTCCGCACAGATACGCAGTATTTT.

The CDR3 region is CASRPLSGRAPRTKNIQYF. CDR3 DNA: TGCGCCAGCAGACCGTTAAGCGGGAGGGCTCCCAGGACCAAAAACATTCAGTACTTC. This chain joins TRBV4-1 and TRBJ2-4, with TRBD2 identical over 10 bases. CDR1 is MGHRA and CDR2 is YSYEKL in the germline V gene. This CDR3 is 19 amino acids long. V dropped 6 bases and J dropped 2; count of bases not matched to a gene: 16.

In DNA, the CDR3 is TGTGCCAGCAGTGAACAGCCAGCAGCCCAAGAGACCCAGTACTTC. Translating it yields CASSEQPAAQETQYF. The rearrangement joins TRBV2 to TRBJ2-5; D gene unclear. The CDR3 is 15 residues long. Germline V gene sequence: CDR1 SNHLY, CDR2 FYNNEI. The ends were cut back, 2 bases at V and 1 base at J, with 11 bases in the middle.

The rearrangement links TRBV5-1 to TRBJ2-7; 12 nucleotides match TRBD2. CDR1 SGHRS and CDR2 YFSETQ come from the germline V gene. This CDR3 comprises 16 residues. V was pared by 3 bases and J by 5 bases, with 9 bases of the junction left unmatched. The chain's CDR3 is CASSSRLAGELDEQYF. CDR3 bases: TGCGCCAGCAGCTCCCGACTAGCGGGAGAACTCGACGAGCAGTACTTC.

In its sample, this clonotype was seen many times. This chain links TRBV27 with TRBJ2-7; 11 nucleotides match TRBD2. There are 17 residues in the CDR3. Germline loops: CDR1 MNHEY, CDR2 SMNVEV (reference sequence). Unmatched junction bases numbered 10, after V lost 3 bases and J lost 3 bases. The DNA of the CDR3 is TGTGCCAGCAGTTTCAGTCTAGCGGGAGGCCCCTTCTACGAGCAGTACTTC. Translated, it gives CASSFSLAGGPFYEQYF.

The rearrangement uses TRBV25-1 and TRBJ2-1; D gene ambiguous. CDR3 length: 17 residues. CDR1 MGHDK and CDR2 SYGVNS come from the germline V gene. The V gene lost 5 bases and the J gene lost 0 bases, with 17 bases spanning the gap. The CDR3 loop reads CASSPSGRVASYNEQFF. DNA of the CDR3: TGTGCCAGCAGTCCCTCTGGCCGGGTGGCCTCCTACAATGAGCAGTTCTTC.

In this sample, this clonotype turned up a few times. The chain couples TRBV7-9 to TRBJ2-7, with D possibly being TRBD2 (5 bases). The CDR3 covers 15 residues. The germline V gene encodes CDR1 SEHNR and CDR2 FQNEAQ (reference sequence). The V and J ends lost 0 bases and 4 bases respectively, with 13 bases between them. CDR3 DNA sequence: TGTGCCAGCAGCTTAGCCCGGGGTGGCCTATACGAGCAGTACTTC. Encoded protein: CASSLARGGLYEQYF.

This clonotype came up many times. The chain couples TRBV5-1 to TRBJ2-1, with D tentatively TRBD2 (5 bases). The V gene lost 3 bases and the J gene lost 2 bases, with 12 bases spanning the gap. From germline, CDR1 is SGHRS and CDR2 YFSETQ. The CDR3 is made up of 15 amino acids. The CDR3 DNA reads TGCGCCAGCAGCTGGACTGGCACGCCCTACAATGAGCAGTTCTTC. This sequence encodes CASSWTGTPYNEQFF. Supplemented by reference TRBV5-1 and TRBJ2-1, the full variable domain reads KAGVTQTPRYLIKTRGQQVTLSCSPISGHRSVSWYQQTPGQGLQFLFEYFSETQRNKGNFPGRFSGRQFSNSRSEMNVSTLELGDSALYLCASSWTGTPYNEQFFGPGTRLTVL.

Only a few counts were recorded for this clonotype. The CDR3 here is CASSYSGRENEKLFF. The DNA of the CDR3 is TGTGCCAGCAGTTACTCAGGGAGGGAGAATGAAAAACTGTTTTTT. V gene TRBV6-5 combines with J gene TRBJ1-4; D remains ambiguous. This CDR3 spans 15 amino acids. The germline gives CDR1 MNHEY, CDR2 SVGAGI. Trimming took 0 bases from V and 5 from J, leaving 10 bases between them.

This clonotype was recorded many times. The chain combines TRBV5-1 with TRBJ1-2; D call uncertain. The germline V gene has CDR1 SGHRS and CDR2 YFSETQ. Trimming shortened V by 0 bases and J by 2 bases, and 14 bases separated the two germline ends. The CDR3 loop spans 16 amino acids. Written as DNA, the CDR3 is TGCGCCAGCAGCTTGGCCTACGGAGGGCTCAACTATGGCTACACCTTC. Translated: CASSLAYGGLNYGYTF.

The rearrangement uses TRBV27 and TRBJ1-2; D not resolved. Deletions cut 1 base from V and 4 bases from J, with 10 bases between. CDR3 length: 14 residues. Germline loops: CDR1 MNHEY, CDR2 SMNVEV (reference sequence). This CDR3 reads CASSLLERPYGYTF. The CDR3 coding sequence is TGTGCCAGCAGTTTATTAGAAAGGCCCTATGGCTACACCTTC.

This clonotype was counted many times. This sequence joins TRBV4-1 and TRBJ2-4, with unresolved D. Between the trimmed V and J ends, which lost 5 bases and 3 bases, there was a span of 23 bases. Germline CDR1 is MGHRA and CDR2 is YSYEKL. This CDR3 spans 18 amino acids. The CDR3: CASSAPGPRALGKNIQYF. The DNA for the CDR3 is TGCGCCAGCAGCGCTCCAGGACCTCGGGCCTTAGGCAAAAACATTCAGTACTTC.

Ten or more counts support this clonotype. The J gene is TRBJ2-7, the V gene TRBV27, with 8 bases that match TRBD1. The CDR3 contains 14 residues. Trimming removed 2 bases from V and 10 bases from J; junction bases left unmatched: 10. The germline V gene has CDR1 MNHEY and CDR2 SMNVEV (reference sequence). Here the CDR3 reads CASSLGQGARKQYF. The CDR3 coding sequence is TGTGCCAGCAGTTTAGGGCAGGGGGCAAGGAAACAGTACTTC.

The CDR3 DNA follows: TGCGCCAGCAGCGCCCAGCTAGCGGGAGGGCCAGATACGCAGTATTTT. Its protein is CASSAQLAGGPDTQYF. The chain uses TRBV5-1 and TRBJ2-3; 12 nucleotides agree with TRBD2. CDR3 length: 16 amino acids. Germline-derived CDR1 and CDR2 are SGHRS and YFSETQ. With 4 bases clipped from V and 4 bases from J, the junction kept 7 bases outside the gene matches. The full variable domain, rest sourced from reference TRBV5-1 and TRBJ2-3, is KAGVTQTPRYLIKTRGQQVTLSCSPISGHRSVSWYQQTPGQGLQFLFEYFSETQRNKGNFPGRFSGRQFSNSRSEMNVSTLELGDSALYLCASSAQLAGGPDTQYFGPGTRLTVL.

This clonotype came up many times. The rearrangement uses TRBV20-1 and TRBJ2-7; maybe TRBD1 (5 bases). Germline V gene data show CDR1 as DFQATT and CDR2 as SNEGSKA (reference sequence). V was cut by 5 bases and J by 4 bases, with 12 bases left in between. The CDR3 covers 12 residues. This CDR3 reads CSALRQPYEQYF. The CDR3 DNA is TGCAGTGCTCTGAGACAGCCTTACGAGCAGTACTTC.